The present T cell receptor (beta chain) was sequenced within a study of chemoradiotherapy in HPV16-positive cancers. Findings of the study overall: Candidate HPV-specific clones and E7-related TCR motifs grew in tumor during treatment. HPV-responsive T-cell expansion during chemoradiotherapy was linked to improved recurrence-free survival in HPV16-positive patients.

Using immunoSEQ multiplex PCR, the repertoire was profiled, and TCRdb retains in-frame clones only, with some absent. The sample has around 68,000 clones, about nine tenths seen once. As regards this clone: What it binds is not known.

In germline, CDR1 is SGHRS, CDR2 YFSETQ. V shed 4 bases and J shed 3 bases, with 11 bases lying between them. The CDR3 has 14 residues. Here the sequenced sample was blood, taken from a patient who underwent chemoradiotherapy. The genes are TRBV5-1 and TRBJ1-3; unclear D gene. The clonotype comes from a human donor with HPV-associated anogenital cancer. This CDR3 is CASSARTDGNTIYF. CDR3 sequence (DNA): TGCGCCAGCAGCGCCAGGACTGATGGAAACACCATATATTTT. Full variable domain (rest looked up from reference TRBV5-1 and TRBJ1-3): KAGVTQTPRYLIKTRGQQVTLSCSPISGHRSVSWYQQTPGQGLQFLFEYFSETQRNKGNFPGRFSGRQFSNSRSEMNVSTLELGDSALYLCASSARTDGNTIYFGEGSWLTVV.